This T cell receptor beta chain was sequenced during a study of blood T cell repertoires in COVID-19. Whole-study context: The origin of the acute and convalescent COVID-19 samples was the United States, Italy and Spain. In each case, the material was cDNA or gDNA derived from T cells, B-cell-depleted T cells, or PBMCs.

How the authors handled the data: From reference gene primer amplification, estimates of nucleated cell counts were derived. Only in-frame clones appear in the TCRdb table, and some are missing; sequencing was by immunoSEQ multiplex PCR. V and J calls and clone size come straight from that table; D and trimming were deduced from the DNA. The sample lists 30,000 to 40,000 clones, approximately 81% seen once, with approximately 1.6% in the top ten. A Seattle source enrolled patients during active infection and followed them longitudinally. The CDR3 consists of 15 residues. Germline V gene data show CDR1 as SGHKS and CDR2 as YYEKEE (reference sequence). After removal of 0 bases from V and 3 bases from J, the junction contained 3 bases not matched to a gene.

The source of this sequence is a man between 60 and 75 years old with COVID-19, enrolled during active disease. The J gene is TRBJ2-7, the V gene TRBV5-5; 10 nucleotides match TRBD1. Material for sequencing was peripheral blood. The CDR3 nucleotides read TGTGCCAGCAGCTTGGCCGGGACAGGGGTCTACGAGCAGTACTTC. Translated: CASSLAGTGVYEQYF. The whole variable domain, remainder taken from reference TRBV5-5 and TRBJ2-7, is DAGVTQSPTHLIKTRGQQVTLRCSPISGHKSVSWYQQVLGQGPQFIFQYYEKEERGRGNFPDRFSARQFPNYSSELNVNALLLGDSALYLCASSLAGTGVYEQYFGPGTRLTVT.